This T cell receptor beta chain derives from a study of CD8 T cells in ankylosing spondylitis. General study points: Disease-linked clones had a CD8+ phenotype and relatively low frequency in peripheral blood. The study identified a TCR beta motif of under ten highly homologous variants that appeared characteristic of ankylosing spondylitis blood.

Germline CDR1 reads LNHNV; CDR2 reads YYDKDF (reference sequence). V was cut by 0 bases and J by 4 bases, with 12 bases left in between. The CDR3 is 15 residues long. From the 5' RACE reads, TCRdb called clonotypes with MiXCR, one entry per CDR3 protein. The table shows hundreds of thousands of distinct CDR3 sequences, with approximately 17% occurring only once. This clonotype appeared a few times. Its antigen is undetermined. The receptor was derived from a male donor with ankylosing spondylitis. Sequencing was performed on blood, either unsorted or a sorted T cell fraction (not recorded which). This chain links TRBV15 with TRBJ2-5; tentatively, D is TRBD2 (7 bases). The CDR3 bases are TGTGCCACCAGCAGAGATGTCGGGGGGCGAGAGACCCAGTACTTC. This sequence encodes CATSRDVGGRETQYF. The full variable domain, with the rest looked up from reference TRBV15 and TRBJ2-5, is DAMVIQNPRYQVTQFGKPVTLSCSQTLNHNVMYWYQQKSSQAPKLLFHYYDKDFNNEADTPDNFQSRRPNTSFCFLDIRSPGLGDTAMYLCATSRDVGGRETQYFGPGTRLLVL.